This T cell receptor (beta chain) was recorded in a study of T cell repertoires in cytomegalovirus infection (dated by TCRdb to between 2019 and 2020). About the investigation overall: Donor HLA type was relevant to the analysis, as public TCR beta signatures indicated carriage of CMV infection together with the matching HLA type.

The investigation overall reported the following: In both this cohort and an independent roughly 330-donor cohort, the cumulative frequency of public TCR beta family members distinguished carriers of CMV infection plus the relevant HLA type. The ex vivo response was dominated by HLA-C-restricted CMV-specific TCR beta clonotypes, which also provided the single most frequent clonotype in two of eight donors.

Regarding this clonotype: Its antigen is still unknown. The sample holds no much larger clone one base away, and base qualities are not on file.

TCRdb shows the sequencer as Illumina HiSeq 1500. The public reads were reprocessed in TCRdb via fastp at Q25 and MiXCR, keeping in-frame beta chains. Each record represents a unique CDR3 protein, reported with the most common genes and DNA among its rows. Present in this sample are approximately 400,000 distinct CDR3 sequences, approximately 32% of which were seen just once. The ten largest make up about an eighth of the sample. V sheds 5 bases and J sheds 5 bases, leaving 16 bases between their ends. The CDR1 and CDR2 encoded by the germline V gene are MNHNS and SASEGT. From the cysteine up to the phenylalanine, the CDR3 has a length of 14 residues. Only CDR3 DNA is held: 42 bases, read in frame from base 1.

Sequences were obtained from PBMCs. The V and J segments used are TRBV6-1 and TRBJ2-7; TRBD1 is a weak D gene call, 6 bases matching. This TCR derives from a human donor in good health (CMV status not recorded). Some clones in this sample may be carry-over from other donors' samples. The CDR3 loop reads CASSSPQGSNEQYF. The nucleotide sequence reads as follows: TGTGCCAGCAGTTCACCACAGGGTTCTAACGAGCAGTACTTC.